The 7 T cell receptor beta chains below were found in one sample sequenced in a study of T cell repertoires in cytomegalovirus infection. The antigens of these receptors remain unknown. TCRdb redid the calling of the reads with MiXCR, one entry per CDR3 protein. The top ten hold roughly 18% of the sample, which has about 740,000 distinct CDR3 sequences, around 32% seen once. Material: cultured PBMCs, obtained from culture after CMV antigen stimulation. The source of these receptors is a human donor in good health (CMV status not recorded). Some clones in this sample may be carry-over from other donors' samples.

The rearrangement links TRBV12-3 or TRBV12-4 to TRBJ1-5; weak D call: TRBD1 (5 bases). Trimming shortened V by 3 bases and J by 5 bases, and 17 bases separated the two germline ends. This CDR3 is built from 16 residues. CDR3 protein: CASSFGGGVRYQPQHF. The CDR3 DNA sequence: TGTGCCAGCAGTTTTGGGGGGGGGGTCAGGTATCAGCCCCAGCATTTT.

This clonotype was seen a handful of times. The chain carries TRBV11-2 and TRBJ1-1, with a weak D call TRBD1 (5 bases). Germline CDR1 is SGHAT and CDR2 is FQNNGV. The CDR3 spans 14 residues. V gave up 5 bases and J gave up 4 bases, with 14 bases separating them. The CDR3 region has the DNA TGTGCCAGCAGCCCGGGGCCGGGGGGCACTGAAGCTTTCTTT. Protein: CASSPGPGGTEAFF.

The chain recombines TRBV14 with TRBJ2-1; D perhaps matches TRBD1 (5 bases). V was shortened by 2 bases and J by 5 bases, with 16 bases between the two germline ends. CDR3 size: 16 residues. CDR1 SGHDN and CDR2 FVKESK come from the germline V gene. CDR3 in DNA: TGTGCCAGCAGCCAAATATTTTCAGGGAATAACAATGAGCAGTTCTTC. Residues: CASSQIFSGNNNEQFF.

This clonotype was seen ten or more times. The chain joins TRBV7-2 to TRBJ2-3; 7 positions match TRBD2. The CDR3 length is 18 residues. J lost 4 bases, V lost 2 bases, and 15 bases had no gene match. Germline lookup yields CDR1 SGHTA and CDR2 FQGNSA. CDR3 sequence: CASSLPKRREGRADTQYF. CDR3 nucleotides: TGTGCCAGCAGCTTACCGAAACGGAGGGAGGGAAGGGCAGATACGCAGTATTTT.

The chain couples TRBV20-1 to TRBJ2-1, with 8 positions matching TRBD2. Germline assignment: CDR1 DFQATT and CDR2 SNEGSKA (reference sequence). This CDR3 has 16 amino acids. Trimming took 3 bases from V and 8 from J; bases not matched to a gene: 15. The CDR3 sequence is CSASYVRTSMFDEQFF. Written as DNA, the CDR3 is TGCAGTGCTAGTTACGTACGGACTAGCATGTTCGATGAGCAGTTCTTC.

V is TRBV5-1 and J is TRBJ2-3; maybe TRBD2 (7 bases). From germline, CDR1 is SGHRS and CDR2 YFSETQ. CDR3 length: 15 residues. Trimming cost V 2 bases and J 2 bases, with 12 bases left between them. The CDR3 DNA sequence: TGCGCCAGCAGCTTAAAGGGGGACTACACAGATACGCAGTATTTT. Its translation: CASSLKGDYTDTQYF.

With respect to this clonotype: No conserved phenylalanine or tryptophan is present at the end of the CDR3, so a read error is the likely explanation. The chain joins TRBV4-1 to TRBJ1-5; D not resolved. The germline V and J ends were trimmed by 3 bases and 4 bases, with 7 bases remaining between them. The CDR3 consists of 13 residues. Germline V gene lookup returns CDR1 MGHRA and CDR2 YSYEKL. The CDR3 DNA reads as TGCGCCAGCAGCCAGTCCGCTAATCAGCCCCAGCATTTA. Its translation is CASSQSANQPQHL.